The rows below give T cell receptor beta chains drawn from one sample of a study of T cell responses to AZD1222 COVID-19 vaccine. Method: immunoSEQ multiplex PCR; TCRdb's copy keeps in-frame clones and lacks some. The table lists about 150,000 clones, under 95% of them singletons. The specimen comprised peripheral blood, sampled on day 0 of AZD1222 vaccination. These receptors all stem from an adult in good health. The CDR3 runs from the conserved cysteine through the conserved F or W. Each record gives: V gene, D gene, clone size, J gene, CDR3 protein, CDR3 DNA. A D gene is named only where the DNA matches it firmly. Only some rows state a clone size, as once, few, many or a class for expanded clones.

TRBV2	NA	NA	TRBJ2-1	CASSATGWNNEQFF	TGTGCCAGCAGTGCGACAGGATGGAACAATGAGCAGTTCTTC
TRBV12-3/TRBV12-4	TRBD1	NA	TRBJ2-7	CASRQGAAYEQYF	TGTGCCAGCCGACAGGGGGCAGCGTACGAGCAGTACTTC
TRBV6-1	NA	NA	TRBJ1-3	CASSAATYSGNTIYF	TGTGCCAGCAGTGCAGCCACCTACTCTGGAAACACCATATATTTT
TRBV7-8	TRBD1	NA	TRBJ1-1	CASSRQGWNTEAFF	TGTGCCAGCAGCAGACAGGGTTGGAACACTGAAGCTTTCTTT
TRBV4-1	TRBD1	NA	TRBJ1-2	CASTKEWTGEYRGYTF	TGCGCCAGCACCAAAGAATGGACAGGGGAGTATCGCGGCTACACCTTC
TRBV18	TRBD1	NA	TRBJ1-2	CASSQVWDRSLANYGYTF	TGTGCCAGCTCCCAAGTCTGGGACAGGAGTTTAGCTAACTATGGCTACACCTTC
TRBV5-1	NA	once	TRBJ2-3	CASSLVGRLSKQYF	TGCGCCAGCAGCTTGGTTGGGCGGCTTAGTAAGCAGTATTTT
TRBV7-9	NA	NA	TRBJ1-1	CASGSSTEAFF	TGTGCCAGCGGGAGCAGCACTGAAGCTTTCTTT
TRBV9	NA	NA	TRBJ2-1	CASSLNSGAYNEQFF	TGTGCCAGCAGCCTAAACTCCGGGGCTTACAATGAGCAGTTCTTC
TRBV7-9	NA	NA	TRBJ1-1	CASSQGIEAFF	TGTGCCAGCAGCCAGGGAATTGAAGCTTTCTTT
TRBV24-1	TRBD2	NA	TRBJ2-3	CATSDGGGADTQYF	TGTGCCACCAGTGATGGCGGGGGTGCAGATACGCAGTATTTT
TRBV20-1	NA	NA	TRBJ1-1	CSAKDDAEAFF	TGCAGTGCCAAAGATGACGCTGAAGCTTTCTTT
TRBV18	TRBD1	NA	TRBJ1-6	CASTGQGSNGELPLHF	TGTGCCAGCACAGGACAGGGCAGCAATGGGGAGCTACCCCTCCACTTT
TRBV11-3	TRBD1	NA	TRBJ1-3	CASSPGQGFGNTIYF	TGTGCCAGCAGTCCCGGACAGGGGTTTGGAAACACCATATATTTT
TRBV19	NA	NA	TRBJ2-2	CASSTGYSNTGELFF	TGTGCCAGTAGTACAGGGTATTCGAACACCGGGGAGCTGTTTTTT
TRBV3-1/TRBV3-2	TRBD2	NA	TRBJ2-3	CASSLGDYHTDTQYF	TGTGCCAGCAGCCTCGGGGACTACCACACAGATACGCAGTATTTT
TRBV9	TRBD1	NA	TRBJ2-2	CASSADRANTGELFF	TGTGCCAGCAGCGCGGACAGGGCGAACACCGGGGAGCTGTTTTTT
TRBV28	NA	NA	TRBJ1-1	CASQRNTEAFF	TGTGCCAGCCAAAGGAACACTGAAGCTTTCTTT
TRBV7-9	NA	NA	TRBJ2-1	CASSPPGSPYNEQFF	TGTGCCAGCAGCCCGCCTGGGTCCCCCTACAATGAGCAGTTCTTC
TRBV30	TRBD1	NA	TRBJ1-2	CAWSLGTGRGGINYGYTF	TGTGCCTGGAGCCTTGGGACAGGGCGCGGAGGGATTAACTATGGCTACACCTTC
TRBV5-1	TRBD2	once	TRBJ2-5	CASSLVTSPQETQYF	TGCGCCAGCAGCTTGGTGACTAGCCCCCAAGAGACCCAGTACTTC
TRBV12-3/TRBV12-4	NA	NA	TRBJ2-3	CASTQLGSDTQYF	TGTGCCAGCACTCAACTAGGATCAGATACGCAGTATTTT
TRBV27	TRBD2	NA	TRBJ2-1	CASSSGAYNEQFF	TGTGCCAGTAGTAGCGGGGCCTACAATGAGCAGTTCTTC
TRBV9	TRBD2	NA	TRBJ2-3	CASSASGGTDTQYF	TGTGCCAGCAGCGCCTCCGGGGGGACAGATACGCAGTATTTT
TRBV7-9	NA	NA	TRBJ2-7	CASSFEAGATYEQYF	TGTGCCAGCAGCTTTGAGGCAGGGGCAACCTACGAGCAGTACTTC
TRBV3-1/TRBV3-2	TRBD2	few	TRBJ2-7	CASSQMAGEYEQYF	TGTGCCAGCAGCCAAATGGCGGGGGAATACGAGCAGTACTTC
TRBV5-1	TRBD2	few	TRBJ2-2	CASSPRAGGPTGELFF	TGCGCCAGCAGCCCGAGGGCGGGGGGGCCCACCGGGGAGCTGTTTTTT
TRBV19	NA	NA	TRBJ1-2	CASSVGRANYGYTF	TGTGCCAGTAGTGTGGGAAGAGCTAACTATGGCTACACCTTC
TRBV7-2	NA	NA	TRBJ2-5	CASSLAQGGETQYF	TGTGCCAGCAGCTTAGCTCAGGGCGGGGAGACCCAGTACTTC
TRBV5-1	TRBD1	NA	TRBJ1-1	CASSWGQTVNTEAFF	TGCGCCAGCAGCTGGGGACAGACGGTGAACACTGAAGCTTTCTTT
TRBV6-2/TRBV6-3	TRBD2	NA	TRBJ2-3	CASSRRLAQQDTQYF	TGTGCCAGCAGTCGTAGACTAGCCCAGCAAGATACGCAGTATTTT
TRBV4-3	TRBD2	NA	TRBJ2-7	CASSQSLYGSGGSYEQYF	TGCGCCAGCAGCCAAAGCCTCTATGGGAGCGGGGGATCCTACGAGCAGTACTTC
TRBV2	NA	once	TRBJ1-4	CASSLGTANEKLFF	TGTGCCAGCAGTTTGGGGACGGCAAATGAAAAACTGTTTTTT
TRBV5-4	TRBD2	once	TRBJ2-7	CASSLKVAGGLDEQYF	TGTGCCAGCAGCTTGAAAGTAGCGGGGGGCCTCGACGAGCAGTACTTC
TRBV30	NA	once	TRBJ1-1	CARKVGGGSGTEAFF	TGTGCCCGAAAGGTGGGGGGCGGATCGGGTACTGAAGCTTTCTTT
TRBV21-1	NA	NA	TRBJ2-1	CASSKAVGRFSYNEQFF	TGTGCCAGCAGCAAAGCTGTGGGGCGGTTCTCCTACAATGAGCAGTTCTTC
TRBV6-1	NA	NA	TRBJ1-2	CASSESGTYGYTF	TGTGCCAGCAGTGAAAGCGGGACGTATGGCTACACCTTC
TRBV11-3	NA	NA	TRBJ1-2	CASSGGNYGYTF	TGTGCCAGCAGCGGGGGAAACTATGGCTACACCTTC
TRBV19	TRBD1	NA	TRBJ2-7	CASSTGTGDEQYF	TGTGCCAGTAGTACTGGGACAGGGGATGAGCAGTACTTC
TRBV27	NA	NA	TRBJ1-5	CASSLSANQPQHF	TGTGCCAGCAGTTTATCGGCGAATCAGCCCCAGCATTTT
TRBV7-2	NA	once	TRBJ1-6	CASSLGSDRPNSPLHF	TGTGCCAGCAGCTTAGGGTCAGACAGACCTAATTCACCCCTCCACTTT
TRBV6-5	NA	NA	TRBJ1-2	CASSLTAANYGYTF	TGTGCCAGCAGCCTGACCGCCGCTAACTATGGCTACACCTTC
TRBV7-9	NA	NA	TRBJ1-1	CASTSRGGSEAFF	TGTGCCAGCACCTCTCGGGGGGGTTCTGAAGCTTTCTTT
TRBV7-9	NA	NA	TRBJ1-2	CASSVVSPGTSTF	TGTGCCAGCAGCGTTGTTTCTCCGGGGACGTCAACCTTC
TRBV6-5	TRBD1	NA	TRBJ2-7	CASSYSTGAYEQYF	TGTGCCAGCAGTTACTCGACAGGGGCCTACGAGCAGTACTTC
TRBV6-5	NA	NA	TRBJ1-2	CASSYSSGGYYGYTF	TGTGCCAGCAGTTACTCGAGCGGGGGGTACTATGGCTACACCTTC
TRBV6-1	TRBD2	few	TRBJ2-1	CASSESGLAGNEQFF	TGTGCCAGCAGTGAAAGCGGACTAGCGGGAAATGAGCAGTTCTTC
TRBV5-4	TRBD1	NA	TRBJ2-3	CASSGRQGFTDTQYF	TGTGCCAGCAGCGGGCGACAGGGGTTCACAGATACGCAGTATTTT
TRBV12-3/TRBV12-4	NA	NA	TRBJ1-2	CASSLAREYGYTF	TGTGCCAGCAGTTTAGCGCGGGAGTACGGCTACACCTTC
TRBV7-3	NA	NA	TRBJ2-5	CASSSLGAGETQYF	TGTGCCAGCAGCTCCTTAGGGGCAGGAGAGACCCAGTACTTC
TRBV25-1	NA	NA	TRBJ2-3	CASSELGTDTQYF	TGTGCCAGCAGTGAATTGGGTACAGATACGCAGTATTTT
TRBV6-1	TRBD1	NA	TRBJ1-6	CASSGDRTLYNSPLHF	TGTGCCAGCAGTGGGGACAGGACCTTATATAATTCACCCCTCCACTTT
TRBV18	NA	NA	TRBJ1-1	CASSPLRDTEAFF	TGTGCCAGCTCACCACTGAGGGACACTGAAGCTTTCTTT